This entry lists 20 T cell receptor beta chains sequenced from one sample in a study of blood T cell repertoires in COVID-19. Sequenced by immunoSEQ multiplex PCR; TCRdb stores in-frame clones only, minus some. The sample shows some 80,000 clones, under 90% of them seen only once. What was sequenced was peripheral blood. Receptors originate from a human donor in a cohort sampled during active COVID-19.

This clone has just a few counts. The V gene is TRBV4-2, the J gene TRBJ2-7; 10 nucleotides align to TRBD2. Germline lookup yields CDR1 LGHNA and CDR2 YNFKEQ. The V segment lost 1 base and the J segment 0 bases; nucleotides outside the gene matches: 6. There are 17 residues in the CDR3. The CDR3 coding sequence is TGTGCCAGCAGCCAAGGACTAGCGGGCCGAAGCTCCTACGAGCAGTACTTC. Its protein is CASSQGLAGRSSYEQYF.

The V gene is TRBV7-9, the J gene TRBJ2-1; 9 bases are a match to TRBD1. The CDR3 has 16 amino acids. V was pared by 5 bases and J by 5 bases, with 10 bases of the junction left unmatched. Germline V CDR1 and CDR2: SEHNR, FQNEAQ (reference sequence). CDR3 loop: CASSITDTGGNNEQFF. The CDR3 DNA reads TGTGCCAGCAGCATTACAGACACAGGGGGCAACAATGAGCAGTTCTTC.

The rearrangement uses TRBV18 and TRBJ1-5, with D maybe TRBD1 (5 bases). The germline V and J ends were trimmed by 9 bases and 4 bases, with 13 bases remaining between them. The CDR3 runs to 13 residues. Germline CDR1 and CDR2: KGHSH and LQKENI. The CDR3 protein is CASQDSSNQPQHF. The CDR3 nucleotides read TGTGCCAGTCAAGACAGCTCAAATCAGCCCCAGCATTTT.

This clone was observed a single time. This sequence joins TRBV5-6 and TRBJ1-5; 8 bases line up with TRBD1. The germline gives CDR1 SGHDT, CDR2 YYEEEE. The CDR3 spans 16 residues. V trimming: 2 bases; J trimming: 6 bases; junction bases outside the gene matches: 10. The CDR3 spells CASSFNQGAESQPQHF. The CDR3 nucleotides are TGTGCCAGCAGCTTCAACCAGGGGGCGGAAAGTCAGCCCCAGCATTTT.

This sequence joins TRBV18 and TRBJ2-2, with D perhaps matching TRBD1 (5 bases). The length of the CDR3 is 16 residues. Germline assignment: CDR1 KGHSH and CDR2 LQKENI. Trimming left V 3 bases short and J 5 bases short, with 16 bases between. CDR3 coding DNA: TGTGCCAGCTCACCTTCAGGGCTTGGATCGACCGGGGAGCTGTTTTTT. Translation gives CASSPSGLGSTGELFF. The full variable domain, in which reference TRBV18 and TRBJ2-2 provide the parts outside the CDR3, is NAGVMQNPRHLVRRRGQEARLRCSPMKGHSHVYWYRQLPEEGLKFMVYLQKENIIDESGMPKERFSAEFPKEGPSILRIQQVVRGDSAAYFCASSPSGLGSTGELFFGEGSRLTVL.

V gene TRBV5-1 combines with J gene TRBJ1-1; no clear D. Deletions cut 3 bases from V and 1 base from J, with 10 bases between. The CDR3 has 14 amino acids. CDR1 and CDR2 (germline): SGHRS, YFSETQ. The CDR3 nucleotides read TGCGCCAGCAGCTCTGGACGGGAGAACACTGAAGCTTTCTTT. Amino acid sequence: CASSSGRENTEAFF.

The chain carries TRBV5-4 and TRBJ1-6, with 7 bases fitting TRBD1. The CDR3 loop spans 15 amino acids. Germline V gene lookup returns CDR1 SGHNT and CDR2 YYREEE (reference sequence). V lost 3 bases and J lost 4; bases outside the gene matches: 4. As DNA, the CDR3 is TGTGCCAGCAGCTCCGGGGACAGTTATAATTCACCCCTCCACTTT. Translating it yields CASSSGDSYNSPLHF.

J is TRBJ1-5 and V is TRBV30; no clear D gene. Trimming took 3 bases from V and 7 from J, leaving 16 bases between them. This CDR3 spans 14 amino acids. Per the germline V gene, CDR1 is GTSNPN and CDR2 is SVGIG (reference sequence). CDR3 DNA sequence: TGTGCCTGGAGCAAACAGCTATTGTGGCAGCCCCAGCATTTT. Translation gives CAWSKQLLWQPQHF.

J is TRBJ1-1 and V is TRBV25-1, with D tentatively TRBD1 (6 bases). In germline, CDR1 is MGHDK, CDR2 SYGVNS. Trimming took off 1 base at V and 6 bases at J, with 15 bases between the two ends. CDR3 length: 15 amino acids. CDR3 protein: CASSELGGRGAEAFF. CDR3 sequence (DNA): TGTGCCAGCAGTGAATTAGGGGGAAGAGGGGCTGAAGCTTTCTTT.

This chain links TRBV11-2 with TRBJ1-3; unclear D gene. The CDR3 is made up of 17 amino acids. Trimming removed 10 bases at V and 0 bases at J, with 22 bases between. CDR1 and CDR2 from the germline V gene are SGHAT and FQNNGV. Here the CDR3 reads CATQKYGGLSSGNTIYF. The CDR3 coding sequence is TGTGCCACACAGAAGTACGGCGGGCTTTCCTCTGGAAACACCATATATTTT.

The genes are TRBV4-2 and TRBJ1-2, with D hard to call. CDR3 length: 16 amino acids. Trimming took off 0 bases at V and 4 bases at J, with 15 bases between the two ends. Germline values: CDR1 LGHNA, CDR2 YNFKEQ. Here the CDR3 reads CASSQEEGHPGYGYTF. The CDR3 bases are TGTGCCAGCAGCCAAGAAGAGGGTCATCCGGGCTATGGCTACACCTTC.

The chain joins TRBV28 to TRBJ1-6, with TRBD1 matching over 9 bases. The V and J ends lost 2 bases and 1 base, in that order; junction bases with no gene match: 3. CDR3 length: 17 residues. The germline V gene has CDR1 MDHEN and CDR2 SYDVKM. The chain's CDR3 is CASSLLGQGSYNSPLHF. The CDR3 DNA reads as TGTGCCAGCAGTTTACTGGGACAGGGATCCTATAATTCACCCCTCCACTTT.

The chain has TRBV27 and TRBJ1-6, with D tentatively TRBD1 (6 bases). V gave up 10 bases and J gave up 5 bases, with 15 bases separating them. CDR1 and CDR2 (germline): MNHEY, SMNVEV (reference sequence). CDR3 size: 14 residues. The CDR3 DNA is TGTGCCACCAAGGGGGGGAACGATAATTCACCCCTCCACTTT. Protein: CATKGGNDNSPLHF.

J is TRBJ2-3 and V is TRBV7-2, with D possibly TRBD2 on 6 matching bases. Germline V gene sequence: CDR1 SGHTA, CDR2 FQGNSA. Trimming shortened V by 2 bases and J by 1 base, and 10 bases separated the two germline ends. The CDR3 is 15 amino acids. In DNA, the CDR3 is TGTGCCAGCAGCTTATGGGGAGGACGCACAGATACGCAGTATTTT. Protein: CASSLWGGRTDTQYF.

The chain has TRBV5-6 and TRBJ2-3; perhaps TRBD2 as D (6 bases). Germline V gene lookup returns CDR1 SGHDT and CDR2 YYEEEE. Trimming took off 4 bases at V and 0 bases at J, with 12 bases between the two ends. The CDR3 consists of 15 residues. CDR3 DNA: TGTGCCAGCAGCCCACTAGCACAAAGCACAGATACGCAGTATTTT. Its translation is CASSPLAQSTDTQYF.

This chain uses TRBV19 with TRBJ1-2; 8 bases match TRBD1. This CDR3 is 15 amino acids long. The V segment lost 6 bases and the J segment 4 bases; nucleotides outside the gene matches: 10. Per germline, CDR1 LNHDA and CDR2 SQIVND (reference sequence). DNA for the CDR3: TGTGCCAGTAGGAACGACAGGGGTTCGGGCTATGGCTACACCTTC. Its protein is CASRNDRGSGYGYTF.

This chain connects TRBV25-1 to TRBJ2-5, with TRBD1 identical over 10 bases. CDR3 length: 14 amino acids. Per germline, CDR1 MGHDK and CDR2 SYGVNS. With 3 bases clipped from V and 5 bases from J, the junction kept 3 bases outside the gene matches. This CDR3 reads CASSEWTGGETQYF. CDR3 bases: TGTGCCAGCAGTGAGTGGACAGGGGGGGAGACCCAGTACTTC. Together with reference TRBV25-1 and TRBJ2-5, the CDR3 gives the full variable domain: EADIYQTPRYLVIGTGKKITLECSQTMGHDKMYWYQQDPGMELHLIHYSYGVNSTEKGDLSSESTVSRIRTEHFPLTLESARPSHTSQYLCASSEWTGGETQYFGPGTRLLVL.

The chain links TRBV27 to TRBJ2-1, with 7 bases lining up with TRBD1. Germline V CDR1 and CDR2: MNHEY, SMNVEV (reference sequence). CDR3 length equals 15 residues. With 5 bases clipped from V and 10 bases from J, the junction kept 14 bases outside the gene matches. CDR3: CASSEHRGRRREQFF. The CDR3 coding sequence is TGTGCCAGCAGTGAACACAGGGGCCGCCGAAGAGAGCAGTTCTTC.

This clone occurred once. This chain joins TRBV9 and TRBJ2-2; D might be TRBD1 (6 bases). CDR1 is SGDLS and CDR2 is YYNGEE in the germline V gene. Trimming stripped 4 bases from V and 6 bases from J, with 22 bases between. CDR3 length: 17 residues. The CDR3 loop reads CASSPGVWGRGAGELFF. The CDR3 DNA is TGTGCCAGCAGCCCCGGGGTCTGGGGGCGAGGGGCCGGGGAGCTGTTTTTT.

This rearrangement joins TRBV13 to TRBJ2-2; 7 bases match TRBD2. This CDR3 is 17 amino acids long. Trimming at V came to 0 bases and at J to 3 bases, leaving 7 bases not matched to a gene. Germline assignment: CDR1 PRHDT and CDR2 FYEKMQ (reference sequence). The CDR3: CASSLGAASGDTGELFF. The CDR3 DNA reads as TGTGCCAGCAGCTTAGGAGCGGCTAGCGGAGACACCGGGGAGCTGTTTTTT.